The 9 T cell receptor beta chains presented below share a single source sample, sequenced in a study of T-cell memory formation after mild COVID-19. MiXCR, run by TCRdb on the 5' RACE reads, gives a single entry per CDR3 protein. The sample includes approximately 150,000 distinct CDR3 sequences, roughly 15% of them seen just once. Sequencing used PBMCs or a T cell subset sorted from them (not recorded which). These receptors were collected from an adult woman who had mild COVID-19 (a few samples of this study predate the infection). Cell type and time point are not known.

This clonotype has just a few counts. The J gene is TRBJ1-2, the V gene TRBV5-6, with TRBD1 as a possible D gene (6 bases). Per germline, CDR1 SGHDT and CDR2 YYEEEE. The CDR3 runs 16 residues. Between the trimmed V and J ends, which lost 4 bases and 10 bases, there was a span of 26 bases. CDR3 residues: CASSNPFTGLTVDYTF. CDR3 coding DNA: TGTGCCAGCAGCAACCCCTTTACAGGGTTAACAGTTGACTACACCTTC.

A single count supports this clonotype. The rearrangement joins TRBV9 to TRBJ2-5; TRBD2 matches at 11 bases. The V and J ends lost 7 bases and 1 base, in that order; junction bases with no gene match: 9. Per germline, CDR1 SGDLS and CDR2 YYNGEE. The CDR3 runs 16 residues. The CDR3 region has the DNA TGTGCCAGCGCGGGGGGTAGCGGGAGGGCCCAAGAGACCCAGTACTTC. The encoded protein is CASAGGSGRAQETQYF.

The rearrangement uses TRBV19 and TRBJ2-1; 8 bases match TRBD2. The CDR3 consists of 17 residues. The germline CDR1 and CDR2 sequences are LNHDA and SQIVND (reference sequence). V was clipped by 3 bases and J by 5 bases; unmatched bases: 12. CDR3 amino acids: CASSMFGGGPGDNEQFF. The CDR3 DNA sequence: TGTGCCAGTAGTATGTTCGGGGGGGGACCAGGGGACAATGAGCAGTTCTTC.

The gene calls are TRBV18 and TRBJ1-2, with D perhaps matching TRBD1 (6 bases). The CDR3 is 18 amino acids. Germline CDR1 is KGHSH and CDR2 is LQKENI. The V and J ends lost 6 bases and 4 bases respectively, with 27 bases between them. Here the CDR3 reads CASSQSENRAGLGYGYTF. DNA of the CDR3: TGTGCCAGCTCGCAGAGCGAGAACAGGGCGGGACTCGGCTATGGCTACACCTTC.

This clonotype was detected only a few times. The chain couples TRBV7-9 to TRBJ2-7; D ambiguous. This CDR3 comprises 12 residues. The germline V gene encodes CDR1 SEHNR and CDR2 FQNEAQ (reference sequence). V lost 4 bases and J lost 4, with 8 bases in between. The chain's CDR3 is CASSSPGYEQYF. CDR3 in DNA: TGTGCCAGCAGCTCCCCTGGTTACGAGCAGTACTTC.

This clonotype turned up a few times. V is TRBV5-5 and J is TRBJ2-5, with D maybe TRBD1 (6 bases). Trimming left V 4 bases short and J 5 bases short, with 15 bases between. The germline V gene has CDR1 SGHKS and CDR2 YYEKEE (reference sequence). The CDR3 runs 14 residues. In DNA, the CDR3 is TGTGCCAGCAGCGCGGACAACAGGGCGGAGACCCAGTACTTC. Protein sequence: CASSADNRAETQYF.

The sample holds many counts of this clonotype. The CDR3 DNA is TGCAGTGCTAGGGATACGAGGGGGACAGATACGCAGTATTTT. It translates to CSARDTRGTDTQYF. The chain uses TRBV20-1 and TRBJ2-3; possibly TRBD1 for D (6 bases). Germline-derived CDR1 and CDR2 are DFQATT and SNEGSKA (reference sequence). The CDR3 runs to 14 residues. V lost 3 bases and J 3 bases, leaving 13 bases between the germline ends.

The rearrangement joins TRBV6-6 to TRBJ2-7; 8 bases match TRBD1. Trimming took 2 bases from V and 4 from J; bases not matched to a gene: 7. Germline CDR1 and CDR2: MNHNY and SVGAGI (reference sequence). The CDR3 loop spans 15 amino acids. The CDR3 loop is CASSYDVRGLYEQYF. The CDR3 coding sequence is TGTGCCAGCAGTTACGATGTCAGGGGGCTTTACGAGCAGTACTTC.

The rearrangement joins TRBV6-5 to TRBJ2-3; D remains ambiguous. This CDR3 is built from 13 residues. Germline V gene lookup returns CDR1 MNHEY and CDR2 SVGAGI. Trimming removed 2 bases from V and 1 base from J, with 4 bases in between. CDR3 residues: CASSYGRTDTQYF. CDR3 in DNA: TGTGCCAGCAGTTACGGCCGCACAGATACGCAGTATTTT.